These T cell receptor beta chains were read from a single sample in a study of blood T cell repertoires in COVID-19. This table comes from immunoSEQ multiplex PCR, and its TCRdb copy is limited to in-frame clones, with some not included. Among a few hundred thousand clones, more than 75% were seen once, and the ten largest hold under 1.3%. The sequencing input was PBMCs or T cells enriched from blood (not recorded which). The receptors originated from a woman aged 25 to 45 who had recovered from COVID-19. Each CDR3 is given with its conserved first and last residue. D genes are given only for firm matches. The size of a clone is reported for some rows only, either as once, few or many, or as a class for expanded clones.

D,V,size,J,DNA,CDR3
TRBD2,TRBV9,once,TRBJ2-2,TGTGCCAGCAGCGTACTAGCGGGGGGCTCGAACACCGGGGAGCTGTTTTTT,CASSVLAGGSNTGELFF
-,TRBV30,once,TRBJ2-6,TGTGCCTGGACAGGGCCCTCTGGGGCCAACGTCCTGACTTTC,CAWTGPSGANVLTF
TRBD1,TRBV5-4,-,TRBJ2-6,TGTGCCAGCAACCTACAGGGGACTGGGGCCAACGTCCTGACTTTC,CASNLQGTGANVLTF
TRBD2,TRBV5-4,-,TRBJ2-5,TGTGCCAGCAGCTCAGGGGTTCTCGGGGGGGGTGAGACCCAGTACTTC,CASSSGVLGGGETQYF
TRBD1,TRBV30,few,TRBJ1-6,TGTGCCTGGAGCGAGGCCGGGACAGGGGTTTCACCCCTCCACTTT,CAWSEAGTGVSPLHF
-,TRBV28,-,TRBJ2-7,TGTGCCAGCACCCCATTGACACCCAGCTCCTACGAGCAGTACTTC,CASTPLTPSSYEQYF
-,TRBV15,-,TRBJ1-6,TGTGCCACCAGCAGGGGTTCGGGTGAATCACCCCTCCACTTT,CATSRGSGESPLHF
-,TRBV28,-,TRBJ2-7,TGTGCCAGCAGCTCAGGGGAGGGGGTTCGCGAGCAGTACTTC,CASSSGEGVREQYF
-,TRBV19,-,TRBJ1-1,TGTGCCAGTAGTAGGGGCTGGGGGCAGTCGGCTTTCTTT,CASSRGWGQSAFF
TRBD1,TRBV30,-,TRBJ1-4,TGTGCCACCTCAGGGGGACTGAATGAAAAACTGTTTTTT,CATSGGLNEKLFF
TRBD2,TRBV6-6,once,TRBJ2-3,TGTGCCAGCAGTCTACTAGCGGGGGGGCCGGTCACAGATACGCAGTATTTT,CASSLLAGGPVTDTQYF
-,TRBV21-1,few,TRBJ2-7,TGTGCCAGCAGCAACCACCCTGGGACACCATGGCGGCACGAGCAGTACTTC,CASSNHPGTPWRHEQYF
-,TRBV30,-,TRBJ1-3,TGTGCCTGGAGTGCCGACTCAGGGTGGGGAAACACCATATATTTT,CAWSADSGWGNTIYF
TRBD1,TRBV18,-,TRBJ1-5,TGTGCCAGCTCGCCGGGACAGGCTCAAAATCAGCCCCAGCATTTT,CASSPGQAQNQPQHF
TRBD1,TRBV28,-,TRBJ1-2,TGTGCCAGCAGTTTACCCACAGACAGGGCCAGTTTTAATGGCTACACCTTC,CASSLPTDRASFNGYTF
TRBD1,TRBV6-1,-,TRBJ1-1,TGTGCCAGCAGTGACCTATCCGGGACAGGGTCCACTGAAGCTTTCTTT,CASSDLSGTGSTEAFF
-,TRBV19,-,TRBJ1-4,TGTGCCAGTAGTAAAGGGAGATTCGATGAAAAACTGTTTTTT,CASSKGRFDEKLFF
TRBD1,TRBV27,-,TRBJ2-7,TGTGCCAGCAGTCCGACATCCGGGACAGTGAGCTCCTACGAGCAGTACTTC,CASSPTSGTVSSYEQYF
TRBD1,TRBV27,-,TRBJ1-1,TGTGCCAGCAGTTTTGCAGGGGGTGTCGGAGCTTTCTTT,CASSFAGGVGAFF
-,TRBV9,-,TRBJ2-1,TGTGCCAGCAGCGACAGAGTTTCCGATGAGCAGTTCTTC,CASSDRVSDEQFF
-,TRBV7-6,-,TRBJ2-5,TGTGCCAGCAGCTTAGACAGGGCGGAGACCCAGTACTTC,CASSLDRAETQYF